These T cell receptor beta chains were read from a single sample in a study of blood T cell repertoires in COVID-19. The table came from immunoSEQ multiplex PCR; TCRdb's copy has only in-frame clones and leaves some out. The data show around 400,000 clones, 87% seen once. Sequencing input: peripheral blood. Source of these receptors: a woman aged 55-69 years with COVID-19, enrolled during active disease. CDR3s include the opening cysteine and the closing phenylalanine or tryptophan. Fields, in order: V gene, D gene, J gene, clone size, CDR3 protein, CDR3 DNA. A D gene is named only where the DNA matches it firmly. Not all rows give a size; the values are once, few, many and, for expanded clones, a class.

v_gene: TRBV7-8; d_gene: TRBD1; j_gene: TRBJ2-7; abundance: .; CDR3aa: CASSLLGQGLGEQYF; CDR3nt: TGTGCCAGCAGCTTACTCGGACAGGGGCTGGGGGAGCAGTACTTC
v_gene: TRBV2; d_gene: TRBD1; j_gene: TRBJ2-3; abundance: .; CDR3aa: CASQGVTSTDTQYF; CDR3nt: TGTGCCAGCCAGGGGGTGACTAGCACAGATACGCAGTATTTT
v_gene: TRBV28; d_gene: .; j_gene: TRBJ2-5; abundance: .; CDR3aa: CASTLPRGRARGETQYF; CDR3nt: TGTGCCAGCACCCTTCCCCGAGGGCGGGCGAGGGGGGAGACCCAGTACTTC
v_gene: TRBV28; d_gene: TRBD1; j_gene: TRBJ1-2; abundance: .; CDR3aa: CASSPTGNYGYTF; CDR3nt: TGTGCCAGCAGCCCGACAGGGAACTATGGCTACACCTTC
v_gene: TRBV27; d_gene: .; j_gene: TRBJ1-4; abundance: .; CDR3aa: CASSLRRGEKLFF; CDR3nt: TGTGCCAGCAGTTTGCGGCGAGGCGAAAAACTGTTTTTT
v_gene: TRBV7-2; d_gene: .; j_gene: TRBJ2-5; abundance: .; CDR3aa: CASSLRRQQQETQYF; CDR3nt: TGTGCCAGCAGCTTACGGAGGCAGCAACAAGAGACCCAGTACTTC
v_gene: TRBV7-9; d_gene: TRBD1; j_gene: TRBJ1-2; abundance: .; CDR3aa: CASSLPGQRAGYTF; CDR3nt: TGTGCCAGCAGCTTACCGGGACAGAGGGCGGGCTACACCTTC
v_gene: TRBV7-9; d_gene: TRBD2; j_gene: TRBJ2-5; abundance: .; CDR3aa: CASSPLAGAYQETQYF; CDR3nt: TGTGCCAGCAGCCCATTAGCGGGGGCCTACCAAGAGACCCAGTACTTC
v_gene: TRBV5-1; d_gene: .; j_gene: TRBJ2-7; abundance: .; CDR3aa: CASGLQGSREQYF; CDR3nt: TGCGCCAGCGGATTACAGGGATCACGCGAGCAGTACTTC
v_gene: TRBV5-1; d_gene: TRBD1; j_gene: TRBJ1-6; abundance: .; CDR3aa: CASSLDRDRGLSPLHF; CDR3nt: TGCGCCAGCAGCTTGGACCGGGACAGGGGGCTTTCACCCCTCCACTTT
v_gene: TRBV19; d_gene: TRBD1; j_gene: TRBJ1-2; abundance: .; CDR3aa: CASGLDRGRGGYTF; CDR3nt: TGTGCCAGTGGATTGGACAGGGGGCGCGGTGGCTACACCTTC
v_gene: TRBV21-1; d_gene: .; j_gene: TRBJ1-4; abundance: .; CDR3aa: CASSNGKTSTNEKLFF; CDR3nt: TGTGCCAGCAGTAACGGAAAGACTTCAACTAATGAAAAACTGTTTTTT
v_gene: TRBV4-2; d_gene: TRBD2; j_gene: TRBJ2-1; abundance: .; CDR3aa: CASSQGTSGGNNEQFF; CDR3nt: TGTGCCAGCAGCCAAGGGACTAGCGGGGGAAACAATGAGCAGTTCTTC
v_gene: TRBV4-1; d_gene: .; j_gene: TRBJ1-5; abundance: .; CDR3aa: CASSQAGVNQPQHF; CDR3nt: TGCGCCAGCAGCCAAGCAGGGGTAAATCAGCCCCAGCATTTT
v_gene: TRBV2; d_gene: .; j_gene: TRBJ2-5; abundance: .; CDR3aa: CASLLGGGETQYF; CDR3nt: TGTGCCAGCCTATTGGGGGGAGGAGAGACCCAGTACTTC
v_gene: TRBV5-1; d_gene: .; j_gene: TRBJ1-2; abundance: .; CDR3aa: CASGPPGQRHYGYTF; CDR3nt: TGCGCCAGCGGGCCCCCGGGACAAAGGCACTATGGCTACACCTTC
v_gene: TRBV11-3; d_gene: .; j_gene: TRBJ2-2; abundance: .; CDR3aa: CASSSYQDGELFF; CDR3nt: TGTGCCAGCAGCTCCTACCAAGACGGGGAGCTGTTTTTT
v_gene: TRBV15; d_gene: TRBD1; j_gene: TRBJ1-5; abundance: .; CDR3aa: CATSPLRGTGGGNQPQHF; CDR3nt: TGTGCCACCAGCCCGCTTAGGGGGACAGGGGGTGGCAATCAGCCCCAGCATTTT
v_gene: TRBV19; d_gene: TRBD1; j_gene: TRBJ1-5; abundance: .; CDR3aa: CASSPGTGRVDQPQHF; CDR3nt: TGTGCCAGTAGTCCAGGGACAGGGAGGGTCGATCAGCCCCAGCATTTT
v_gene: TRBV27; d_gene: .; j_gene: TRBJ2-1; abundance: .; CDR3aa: CASAGFRRNEQFF; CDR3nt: TGTGCCTCGGCAGGGTTTCGGCGGAATGAGCAGTTCTTC
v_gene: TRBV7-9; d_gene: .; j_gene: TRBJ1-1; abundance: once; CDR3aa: CASSLTGPEAFF; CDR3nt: TGTGCCAGCAGCTTGACAGGACCCGAAGCTTTCTTT
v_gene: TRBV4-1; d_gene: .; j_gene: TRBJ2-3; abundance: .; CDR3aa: CASSRSSGLDTQYF; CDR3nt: TGCGCCAGCAGCCGTTCTTCGGGGTTAGATACGCAGTATTTT
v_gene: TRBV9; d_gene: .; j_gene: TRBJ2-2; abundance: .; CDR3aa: CASSVSRLNTGELFF; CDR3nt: TGTGCCAGCAGCGTATCCAGGCTTAACACCGGGGAGCTGTTTTTT
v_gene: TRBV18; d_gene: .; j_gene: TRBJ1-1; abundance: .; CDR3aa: CASSPFPSRDKTEAFF; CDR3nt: TGTGCCAGCTCACCATTCCCAAGCAGGGATAAGACTGAAGCTTTCTTT
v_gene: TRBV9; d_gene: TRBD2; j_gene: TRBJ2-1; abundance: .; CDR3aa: CASSVTSGGVSYNEQFF; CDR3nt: TGTGCCAGCAGCGTAACTAGCGGGGGGGTTTCCTACAATGAGCAGTTCTTC
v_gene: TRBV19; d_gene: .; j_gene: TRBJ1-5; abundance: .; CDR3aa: CASKQGNQPQHF; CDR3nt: TGTGCCAGTAAACAGGGTAATCAGCCCCAGCATTTT
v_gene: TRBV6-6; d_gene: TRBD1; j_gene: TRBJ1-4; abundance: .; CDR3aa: CASRARRDRGSEKLFF; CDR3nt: TGTGCCAGCAGGGCCCGTCGGGACAGGGGAAGTGAAAAACTGTTTTTT
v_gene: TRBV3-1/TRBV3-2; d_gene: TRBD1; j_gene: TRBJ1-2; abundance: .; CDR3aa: CASSAWGQGNYGYTF; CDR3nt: TGTGCCAGCAGCGCATGGGGACAGGGAAACTATGGCTACACCTTC
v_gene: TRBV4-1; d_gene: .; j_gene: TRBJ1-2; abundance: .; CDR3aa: CASSQDLSLGYTF; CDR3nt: TGCGCCAGCAGCCAAGATCTTTCACTTGGCTACACCTTC
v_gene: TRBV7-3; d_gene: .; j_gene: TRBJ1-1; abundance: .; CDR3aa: CASSLSGDTEAFF; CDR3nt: TGTGCCAGCAGCCTAAGCGGGGACACTGAAGCTTTCTTT
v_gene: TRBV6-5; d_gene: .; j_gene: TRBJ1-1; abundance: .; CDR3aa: CASTSPGALGTEAFF; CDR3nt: TGTGCCAGCACATCGCCAGGGGCCCTTGGCACTGAAGCTTTCTTT
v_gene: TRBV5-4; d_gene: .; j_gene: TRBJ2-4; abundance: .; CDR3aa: CASSETLAKNIQYF; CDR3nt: TGTGCCAGCAGCGAGACACTAGCCAAAAACATTCAGTACTTC
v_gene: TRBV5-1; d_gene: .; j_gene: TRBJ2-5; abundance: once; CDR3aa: CASRAGQETQYF; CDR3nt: TGCGCCAGCAGAGCAGGTCAAGAGACCCAGTACTTC
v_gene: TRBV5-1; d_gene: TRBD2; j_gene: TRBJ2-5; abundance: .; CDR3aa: CASSIPGLEETQYF; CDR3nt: TGCGCCAGCAGCATCCCCGGACTAGAAGAGACCCAGTACTTC
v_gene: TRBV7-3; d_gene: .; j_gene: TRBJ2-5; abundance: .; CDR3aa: CASSAGGRETQYF; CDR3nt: TGTGCCAGCAGCGCCGGGGGACGAGAGACCCAGTACTTC
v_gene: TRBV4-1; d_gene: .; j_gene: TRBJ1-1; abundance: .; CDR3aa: CASSGLSGDITEAFF; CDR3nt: TGCGCCAGCAGCGGACTTTCGGGGGATATCACTGAAGCTTTCTTT
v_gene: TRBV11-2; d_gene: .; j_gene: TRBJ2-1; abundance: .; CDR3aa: CASSLSGDYNEQFF; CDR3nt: TGTGCCAGCAGCTTATCGGGGGATTACAATGAGCAGTTCTTC
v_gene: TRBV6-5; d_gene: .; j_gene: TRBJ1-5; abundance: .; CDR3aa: CASSYSGSRQPQHF; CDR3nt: TGTGCCAGCAGTTACTCAGGCAGCAGGCAGCCCCAGCATTTT
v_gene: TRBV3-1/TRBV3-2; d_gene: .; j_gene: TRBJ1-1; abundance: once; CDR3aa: CASSLSNGEAFF; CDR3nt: TGTGCCAGCAGCCTCTCGAACGGTGAAGCTTTCTTT
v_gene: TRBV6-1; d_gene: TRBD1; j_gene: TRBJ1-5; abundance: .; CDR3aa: CASSENRGSNQPQHF; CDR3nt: TGTGCCAGCAGTGAGAACAGGGGAAGCAATCAGCCCCAGCATTTT
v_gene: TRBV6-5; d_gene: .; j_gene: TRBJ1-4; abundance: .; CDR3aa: CASSKAGLTNEKLFF; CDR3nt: TGTGCCAGCAGCAAAGCGGGGCTAACAAATGAAAAACTGTTTTTT
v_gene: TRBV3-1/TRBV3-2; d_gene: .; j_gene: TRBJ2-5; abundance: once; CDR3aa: CASSQRGSQETQYF; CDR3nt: TGTGCCAGCAGCCAGAGAGGGTCCCAAGAGACCCAGTACTTC
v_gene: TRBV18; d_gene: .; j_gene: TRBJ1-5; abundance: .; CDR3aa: CASSPQGSDQPQHF; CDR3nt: TGTGCCAGCTCGCCCCAGGGTTCGGATCAGCCCCAGCATTTT
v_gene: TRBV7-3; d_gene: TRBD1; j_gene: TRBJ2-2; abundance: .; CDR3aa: CASSLWGQGNTGELFF; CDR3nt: TGTGCCAGCAGCCTATGGGGACAGGGGAACACCGGGGAGCTGTTTTTT
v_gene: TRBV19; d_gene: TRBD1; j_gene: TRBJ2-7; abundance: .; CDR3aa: CASSIPGQGGSYEQYF; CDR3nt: TGTGCCAGTAGTATTCCGGGACAGGGAGGGTCCTACGAGCAGTACTTC
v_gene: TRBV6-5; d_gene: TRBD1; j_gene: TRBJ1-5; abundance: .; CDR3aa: CASSSLGQGYQPQHF; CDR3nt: TGTGCCAGCAGTAGTCTGGGACAGGGATATCAGCCCCAGCATTTT
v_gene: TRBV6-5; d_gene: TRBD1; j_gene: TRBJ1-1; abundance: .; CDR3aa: CASSYAAGGAFTEAFF; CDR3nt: TGTGCCAGCAGTTATGCTGCAGGGGGCGCCTTCACTGAAGCTTTCTTT
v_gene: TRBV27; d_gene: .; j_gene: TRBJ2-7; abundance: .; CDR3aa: CASKNSIGRGTMVQYF; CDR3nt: TGTGCCAGCAAAAACTCAATCGGACGGGGGACGATGGTGCAGTACTTC
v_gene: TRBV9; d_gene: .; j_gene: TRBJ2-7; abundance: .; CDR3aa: CASSPRSGVVSGEQYF; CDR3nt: TGTGCCAGCAGCCCGCGGTCCGGGGTGGTTTCGGGGGAGCAGTACTTC
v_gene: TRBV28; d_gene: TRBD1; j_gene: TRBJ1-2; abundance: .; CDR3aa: CASGTGDHGYTF; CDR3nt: TGTGCCAGTGGGACAGGGGACCATGGCTACACCTTC
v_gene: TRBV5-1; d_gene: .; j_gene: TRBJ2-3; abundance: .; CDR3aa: CASSVPSAADTQYF; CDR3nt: TGCGCCAGCAGCGTACCTTCGGCGGCAGATACGCAGTATTTT
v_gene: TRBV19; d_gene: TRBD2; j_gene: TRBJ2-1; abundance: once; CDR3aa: CASRLIAGGVNEQFF; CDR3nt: TGTGCCAGTAGGCTCATAGCGGGGGGGGTCAATGAGCAGTTCTTC
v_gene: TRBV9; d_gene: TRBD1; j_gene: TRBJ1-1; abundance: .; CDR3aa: CASSMLQGTTEAFF; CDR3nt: TGTGCCAGCAGCATGTTACAGGGGACGACTGAAGCTTTCTTT
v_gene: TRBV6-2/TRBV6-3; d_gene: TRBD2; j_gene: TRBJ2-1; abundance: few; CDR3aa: CASSQTGTSGVRYYNEQFF; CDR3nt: TGTGCCAGCAGTCAGACCGGGACTAGCGGGGTTCGGTACTACAATGAGCAGTTCTTC
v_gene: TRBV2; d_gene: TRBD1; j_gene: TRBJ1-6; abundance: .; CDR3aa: CATRDRENSPLHF; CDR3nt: TGTGCCACCCGGGACAGGGAGAATTCACCCCTCCACTTT
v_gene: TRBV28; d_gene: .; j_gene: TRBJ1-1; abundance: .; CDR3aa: CASSIILGPNTEAFF; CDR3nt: TGTGCCAGCAGTATAATTCTTGGCCCTAACACTGAAGCTTTCTTT
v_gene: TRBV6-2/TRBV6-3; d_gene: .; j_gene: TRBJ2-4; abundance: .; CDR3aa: CASSRLAKNIQYF; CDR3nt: TGTGCCAGCAGCAGACTAGCCAAAAACATTCAGTACTTC
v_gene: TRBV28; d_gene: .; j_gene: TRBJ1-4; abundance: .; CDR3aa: CASNFGEKLFF; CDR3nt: TGTGCCAGTAACTTCGGTGAAAAACTGTTTTTT
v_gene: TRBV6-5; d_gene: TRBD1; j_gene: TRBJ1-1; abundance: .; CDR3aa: CASSTRDRVGTEAFF; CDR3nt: TGTGCCAGCAGTACCCGGGACAGGGTGGGCACTGAAGCTTTCTTT
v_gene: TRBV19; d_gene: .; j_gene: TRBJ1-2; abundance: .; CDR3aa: CASEPGVHYGYTF; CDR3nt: TGTGCCAGTGAACCAGGGGTCCACTATGGCTACACCTTC